A selection of T cell receptor beta chains follows, all from one sample in a study of blood T cell repertoires in COVID-19. Libraries were prepared by immunoSEQ multiplex PCR; TCRdb keeps only in-frame clonotypes and omits some of them. The data contain some 140,000 clones, less than 95% of them singletons. Sequencing was done on a sample of peripheral blood. The receptors stem from a man between 45 and 60 years old with acute or convalescent COVID-19. Both conserved end residues are part of each CDR3. D genes are given only for firm matches. Rows may omit the clone size; those that give it use once, few, many or a size class.

NA	TRBV5-6	TRBJ2-2	NA	TGTGCCAGCAGAAGAAGCGGAACCGTGAACACCGGGGAGCTGTTTTTT	CASRRSGTVNTGELFF
NA	TRBV15	TRBJ2-2	TRBD1	TGTGCCACCAGCAGAGATTCAGGGACAGTTAACACCGGGGAGCTGTTTTTT	CATSRDSGTVNTGELFF
NA	TRBV30	TRBJ1-6	NA	TGTGCCTGGAGCACAGGACAGCGGATCTCACCCCTCCACTTT	CAWSTGQRISPLHF
NA	TRBV30	TRBJ2-5	NA	TGTGCCTGGACACTTAACCAAGAGACCCAGTACTTC	CAWTLNQETQYF
few	TRBV5-5	TRBJ1-5	NA	TGTGCCAGCAGCCCCTCTGCCCTAGGACAGAACAATCAGCCCCAGCATTTT	CASSPSALGQNNQPQHF
NA	TRBV10-2	TRBJ1-1	TRBD1	TGCGCCAGCAGCGAGACAGGGGGAACTGAAGCTTTCTTT	CASSETGGTEAFF
NA	TRBV5-4	TRBJ1-4	NA	TGTGCCAGCAGCTTCCGATCTACAGGCGGTGAAAAACTGTTTTTT	CASSFRSTGGEKLFF
NA	TRBV5-1	TRBJ2-2	NA	TGCGCCAGCAGCTACAGTACAGGCAACACCGGGGAGCTGTTTTTT	CASSYSTGNTGELFF
once	TRBV27	TRBJ1-2	TRBD1	TGTGCCAGCAGTCCAGACAGGGGGAGCGCCCTATCCTATGGCTACACCTTC	CASSPDRGSALSYGYTF
NA	TRBV7-2	TRBJ2-2	TRBD2	TGTGCCAGCAGCGGACTTAGCGGGGGGAACACCGGGGAGCTGTTTTTT	CASSGLSGGNTGELFF
NA	TRBV7-9	TRBJ2-7	TRBD2	TGTGCCAGCAGCTTAGCTGGAGGACTAGCTTACGAGCAGTACTTC	CASSLAGGLAYEQYF
NA	TRBV7-2	TRBJ1-1	TRBD1	TGTGCCAGCAGCCCCTGGACAGGGTTGGAAGCTTTCTTT	CASSPWTGLEAFF
NA	TRBV28	TRBJ2-7	TRBD1	TGTGCCAGCAGTGGCGGGACAGGGGAAAACGAGCAGTACTTC	CASSGGTGENEQYF
NA	TRBV30	TRBJ2-3	NA	TGTGCCTGGAGTGTACTGAACACAGATACGCAGTATTTT	CAWSVLNTDTQYF
NA	TRBV5-6	TRBJ1-1	NA	TGTGCCAGCAGCTCTAGGATGAACACTGAAGCTTTCTTT	CASSSRMNTEAFF
NA	TRBV9	TRBJ2-6	TRBD1	TGTGCCAGCAGCGAGGGGACAGCCCCCTCTGGGGCCAACGTCCTGACTTTC	CASSEGTAPSGANVLTF
NA	TRBV5-1	TRBJ2-1	NA	TGCGCCAGCAGCATTGGCCAGGGCTACAATGAGCAGTTCTTC	CASSIGQGYNEQFF
NA	TRBV28	TRBJ1-5	NA	TGTGCCAGCAGTTTAGGAGGAAACAATCAGCCCCAGCATTTT	CASSLGGNNQPQHF
NA	TRBV29-1	TRBJ2-5	NA	TGCAGCGTTCAATTCGAGACCCAGTACTTC	CSVQFETQYF
NA	TRBV4-2	TRBJ1-5	NA	TGTGCCAGCAGCCAAGATTACTTTGCTGATCAGCCCCAGCATTTT	CASSQDYFADQPQHF
NA	TRBV19	TRBJ1-5	NA	TGTGCCAGTAGTAGGGCGGCAGGGAATCAGCCCCAGCATTTT	CASSRAAGNQPQHF
NA	TRBV5-8	TRBJ1-2	TRBD1	TGTGCCAGCAGACATACGACAGGGGGCTGGAATGGCTACACCTTC	CASRHTTGGWNGYTF
NA	TRBV28	TRBJ2-2	TRBD1	TGTGCCAGCCAGGGACAGTACACCGGGGAGCTGTTTTTT	CASQGQYTGELFF
NA	TRBV29-1	TRBJ1-5	TRBD1	TGCAGCGTTTCGAGGGGACAGGGAAATCAGCCCCAGCATTTT	CSVSRGQGNQPQHF
once	TRBV10-3	TRBJ2-3	TRBD1	TGTGCCATCAGTCCGACAGGGGGCACAGATACGCAGTATTTT	CAISPTGGTDTQYF
NA	TRBV3-1/TRBV3-2	TRBJ1-1	TRBD1	TGTGCCAGCAGCCAAGAACCTTCAGGGGACAGGGTTGAAGCTTTCTTT	CASSQEPSGDRVEAFF
NA	TRBV13	TRBJ2-1	NA	TGTGCCAGCAGCTTTTCAGGAATCAATGAGCAGTTCTTC	CASSFSGINEQFF
NA	TRBV7-9	TRBJ1-2	NA	TGTGCCAGCAGCCGTCGGGCGGACAGCCTCTTCTTC	CASSRRADSLFF
NA	TRBV19	TRBJ1-1	TRBD1	TGTGCCAGTAGTATCGGACAGGGAAACACTGAAGCTTTCTTT	CASSIGQGNTEAFF
once	TRBV29-1	TRBJ2-2	NA	TGCAGCGTTGAACCGTTAGGTGGGGCCGGCACCGGGGAGCTGTTTTTT	CSVEPLGGAGTGELFF
NA	TRBV11-2	TRBJ2-4	TRBD2	TGTGCCAGCAGCTTAGGCGGGAGCAGGGACATTCAGTACTTC	CASSLGGSRDIQYF
NA	TRBV27	TRBJ1-5	NA	TGTGCCAGCAGACAGTTACCTGGGCAGCCCCAGCATTTT	CASRQLPGQPQHF
NA	TRBV5-1	TRBJ2-1	TRBD2	TGCGCCAGCAGCTCGCCGACTAGCTCCCACAATGAGCAGTTCTTC	CASSSPTSSHNEQFF
NA	TRBV7-2	TRBJ1-1	NA	TGTGCCAGCAGCCCCGGCGGGGGCGAAAAAGCTTTCTTT	CASSPGGGEKAFF
NA	TRBV9	TRBJ2-7	TRBD2	TGTGCCAGCAGCGTGGGTACTAGCGGGGGATACGAGCAGTACTTC	CASSVGTSGGYEQYF
NA	TRBV18	TRBJ2-5	TRBD1	TGTGCCAGCTCACCGGGACAGGGGTCAGAGACCCAGTACTTC	CASSPGQGSETQYF
NA	TRBV6-5	TRBJ1-5	TRBD1	TGTGCCAGCAGATTAGGGGGCGCGGGACAGCCCCAGCATTTT	CASRLGGAGQPQHF
NA	TRBV30	TRBJ1-2	NA	TGTGCCTGGATTTTGAAGGGGGGGGTCTATGGCTACACCTTC	CAWILKGGVYGYTF
NA	TRBV4-1	TRBJ1-5	NA	TGCGCCAGCAGCCAAGATCCTAATAGCAATCAGCCCCAGCATTTT	CASSQDPNSNQPQHF
NA	TRBV9	TRBJ2-2	NA	TGTGCCAGCAGCGCTGTGGCCGCCGGGGAGCTGTTTTTT	CASSAVAAGELFF
NA	TRBV11-3	TRBJ2-3	NA	TGTGCCAGCAGCCCATTCCCTGGCGGGGCTAGCACAGATACGCAGTATTTT	CASSPFPGGASTDTQYF
NA	TRBV27	TRBJ2-2	NA	TGTGCCAGCACGGCAACAGTGAGGGCCGGGGAGCTGTTTTTT	CASTATVRAGELFF
NA	TRBV29-1	TRBJ2-2	TRBD1	TGCAGCGTAGTGACAGGGAAAGTCGGGGAGCTGTTTTTT	CSVVTGKVGELFF
NA	TRBV5-6	TRBJ2-1	TRBD2	TGTGCCAGCAGCTTAGGACTAGCGGGGTACAATGAGCAGTTCTTC	CASSLGLAGYNEQFF
NA	TRBV9	TRBJ2-7	NA	TGTGCCAGCAGCGCTGGACAAGCCGCCTACGAGCAGTACTTC	CASSAGQAAYEQYF
NA	TRBV27	TRBJ2-1	NA	TGTGCCAGCAGACAGACCAACTACAATGAGCAGTTCTTC	CASRQTNYNEQFF
NA	TRBV28	TRBJ1-6	NA	TGTGCCAGCACCATTTGGGGAGGCGGGAATTCACCCCTCCACTTT	CASTIWGGGNSPLHF
NA	TRBV18	TRBJ1-3	NA	TGTGCCAGCTCACCCCAGGGCAGCCCTGGAAACACCATATATTTT	CASSPQGSPGNTIYF
NA	TRBV16	TRBJ1-2	TRBD1	TGTGCCAGCAGCCAATTTCGGACAGGAGACCACTATGGCTACACCTTC	CASSQFRTGDHYGYTF
NA	TRBV7-9	TRBJ1-1	NA	TGTGCCAGCAGCTTATTGGAGGGAGTCACTGAAGCTTTCTTT	CASSLLEGVTEAFF
NA	TRBV2	TRBJ2-5	TRBD1	TGTGCCAGCAGTGAAGCCTTGGACAGGGGGACCCCAGGGGCCCAGTACTTC	CASSEALDRGTPGAQYF
NA	TRBV5-1	TRBJ2-2	TRBD2	TGCGCCAGCAGCCAAGGACTAGCGGGGTCCAGCAGGATGACCGGGGAGCTGTTTTTT	CASSQGLAGSSRMTGELFF
NA	TRBV27	TRBJ2-7	TRBD1	TGTGCCAGCAGTTTAGCCCTAGGACAGGGGGTCTACGAGCAGTACTTC	CASSLALGQGVYEQYF
NA	TRBV19	TRBJ1-6	NA	TGTGCCAGTAGTATAGCGCAGGGAAGTAATTCACCCCTCCACTTT	CASSIAQGSNSPLHF
once	TRBV28	TRBJ2-3	NA	TGTGCCAGCACCCTTAGGCGGGCACTACACACAGATACGCAGTATTTT	CASTLRRALHTDTQYF
NA	TRBV9	TRBJ1-5	TRBD1	TGTGCCAGCAGCGTAGGACAGGGAATAAATCAGCCCCAGCATTTT	CASSVGQGINQPQHF
NA	TRBV15	TRBJ1-5	NA	TGTGCCACCAGCAGGCCCCCCGGGATGGGTCAGCCCCAGCATTTT	CATSRPPGMGQPQHF
NA	TRBV19	TRBJ2-7	NA	TGTGCCAGTAGTATAGCCGGGAACGAGCAGTACTTC	CASSIAGNEQYF
NA	TRBV5-4	TRBJ1-1	NA	TGTGCCAGCAGCTTGGGGACAGATCTTGAAGCTTTCTTT	CASSLGTDLEAFF